A selection of T cell receptor beta chains follows, all from one sample in a study of Graves' ophthalmopathy and Graves' hyperthyroidism. TCRdb processed the multiplex PCR reads anew with MiXCR; each CDR3 protein has one entry. The sample consists of over 500,000 distinct CDR3 sequences, about a fifth of them appearing once. Sequenced: peripheral blood. The origin of the receptors is a woman aged 18-35 years with stable Graves' hyperthyroidism. Some clones in this sample may be carry-over from other donors' samples. Each CDR3 is given with its conserved first and last residue. The order of the fields is CDR3 protein, CDR3 DNA, D gene, V gene, clone size, J gene. A D gene is named only where the DNA matches it firmly. A clone size is listed for some rows: how often the clone was seen (once, few, many), or a class if it is expanded.

CSARDARTNQPQHF	TGCAGTGCTAGAGATGCCAGGACTAATCAGCCCCAGCATTTT	NA	TRBV20-1	many	TRBJ1-5
CASSPRAGDSNQPQHF	TGTGCCAGCAGCCCCCGGGCAGGAGATAGCAATCAGCCCCAGCATTTT	NA	TRBV11-2	NA	TRBJ1-5
CASSQDRTVNTEAFF	TGTGCCAGCAGCCAAGATAGGACGGTAAACACTGAAGCTTTCTTT	NA	TRBV4-2	NA	TRBJ1-1
CASSQAGTGRGEQYF	TGTGCCAGCAGCCAAGCTGGGACAGGGAGGGGCGAGCAGTACTTC	TRBD1	TRBV7-3	many	TRBJ2-7
CASSQEWTLGTIQYF	TGCGCCAGCAGCCAAGAATGGACATTGGGAACCATTCAGTACTTC	NA	TRBV4-1	few	TRBJ2-4
CASSGTKNTEAFF	TGTGCCAGCAGCGGGACAAAAAACACTGAAGCTTTCTTT	NA	TRBV6-1	many	TRBJ1-1
CASSNLGQGARGYTF	TGTGCCAGCAGCAACCTGGGACAGGGGGCGCGGGGCTACACCTTC	TRBD1	TRBV7-9	once	TRBJ1-2
CASSSPSGGTNQPQHF	TGTGCCAGCAGTTCCCCGTCGGGAGGGACCAATCAGCCCCAGCATTTT	NA	TRBV27	few	TRBJ1-5
CASSPAPFRGQTEAFF	TGTGCCAGCAGCCCTGCACCCTTCCGAGGACAAACTGAAGCTTTCTTT	NA	TRBV11-1	many	TRBJ1-1
CASSLSWDIKETKYF	TGTGCCAGCAGTTTATCATGGGACATAAAAGAGACCAAGTACTTC	NA	TRBV27	NA	TRBJ2-5
CASSIRTSGPYEQYF	TGTGCCAGCAGCATCCGGACTAGCGGACCCTACGAGCAGTACTTC	TRBD2	TRBV4-2	few	TRBJ2-7
CASSSPPGRLQETQYF	TGTGCCAGCAGCTCGCCTCCGGGAAGACTCCAAGAGACCCAGTACTTC	NA	TRBV28	NA	TRBJ2-5
CSGRAYETQYF	TGCAGTGGGCGGGCGTACGAGACCCAGTACTTC	NA	TRBV29-1	NA	TRBJ2-5
CASSYSLGAYEQYF	TGTGCCAGCAGTTACTCGCTCGGAGCCTACGAGCAGTACTTC	NA	TRBV6-5	NA	TRBJ2-7
CASVQGPYGYTF	TGTGCCAGCGTACAGGGCCCCTATGGCTACACCTTC	NA	TRBV28	many	TRBJ1-2
CSARQGVRTEAFF	TGCAGTGCTAGACAGGGGGTACGGACTGAAGCTTTCTTT	TRBD1	TRBV20-1	many	TRBJ1-1
CASSWGPSNGYTF	TGTGCCAGCAGCTGGGGGCCCAGCAATGGCTACACCTTC	NA	TRBV6-1	few	TRBJ1-2
CASSLETGNGYTF	TGCGCCAGCAGCTTGGAGACAGGGAATGGCTACACCTTC	TRBD1	TRBV5-1	many	TRBJ1-2
CASSGRQGLQETQYF	TGTGCCAGCAGCGGTCGACAGGGCCTCCAAGAGACCCAGTACTTC	TRBD1	TRBV9	many	TRBJ2-5
CASSLQGLAGIHEQYF	TGTGCCAGCAGTTTACAGGGTCTAGCGGGGATACACGAGCAGTACTTC	TRBD2	TRBV27	NA	TRBJ2-7
CASSEPTGANTGELFF	TGTGCCAGCAGTGAACCGACAGGAGCGAACACCGGGGAGCTGTTTTTT	NA	TRBV6-1	many	TRBJ2-2
CASSRYRPTQNTEAFF	TGTGCCAGCAGTCGCTACAGGCCTACCCAGAACACTGAAGCTTTCTTT	NA	TRBV6-1	many	TRBJ1-1
CASSPLPARPTDGYTF	TGTGCCAGCTCACCACTTCCCGCGAGACCCACGGATGGCTACACCTTC	NA	TRBV18	NA	TRBJ1-2
CAISDSPNSHLHF	TGTGCCATATCGGACAGCCCTAATTCACACCTCCACTTT	NA	TRBV19	NA	TRBJ1-6
CASSQETNTEAFF	TGTGCCAGCAGCCAAGAAACGAACACTGAAGCTTTCTTT	NA	TRBV14	many	TRBJ1-1
CASSSGRNQNTEAFF	TGTGCCAGCAGTTCTGGGCGGAACCAGAACACTGAAGCTTTCTTT	NA	TRBV6-5	many	TRBJ1-1
CASSLPRNPTQGRNTEAFF	TGTGCCAGCAGTTTACCCCGTAACCCCACACAGGGAAGGAACACTGAAGCTTTCTTT	NA	TRBV28	NA	TRBJ1-1
CATKKGGGEQYF	TGTGCCACCAAAAAAGGAGGTGGCGAGCAGTACTTC	NA	TRBV27	NA	TRBJ2-7
CASTQRGNTEAFF	TGTGCCAGCACCCAGAGAGGCAACACTGAAGCTTTCTTT	NA	TRBV2	NA	TRBJ1-1
CSARGDSGETQYF	TGCAGTGCTAGAGGGGACTCAGGGGAGACCCAGTACTTC	NA	TRBV20-1	many	TRBJ2-5
CASSPFPGQGMNTEAFF	TGTGCCAGCAGTCCTTTCCCCGGACAGGGGATGAACACTGAAGCTTTCTTT	TRBD1	TRBV12-3/TRBV12-4	many	TRBJ1-1
CASSWVAGYNEQFF	TGTGCCAGCAGCTGGGTAGCGGGTTACAATGAGCAGTTCTTC	TRBD2	TRBV11-2	NA	TRBJ2-1
CASSYSMRGRFSNQPQHF	TGTGCCAGCAGTTACTCGATGAGGGGCCGGTTTAGCAATCAGCCCCAGCATTTT	NA	TRBV6-2/TRBV6-3	many	TRBJ1-5
CATSRTQEDGYTF	TGTGCCACCAGCAGGACACAGGAGGATGGCTACACCTTC	NA	TRBV15	many	TRBJ1-2
CASSSSTSQETQYF	TGTGCCAGCAGCTCCTCCACTTCCCAAGAGACCCAGTACTTC	NA	TRBV7-2	many	TRBJ2-5
CSVAQQFEAFF	TGCAGCGTTGCTCAACAGTTTGAAGCTTTCTTT	NA	TRBV29-1	many	TRBJ1-1
CRVPFGETNYGYTF	TGCAGAGTCCCTTTCGGGGAAACTAACTATGGCTACACCTTC	NA	TRBV20-1	many	TRBJ1-2
CASSRTVNAGELFF	TGTGCCAGCAGTCGGACAGTTAACGCCGGGGAGCTGTTTTTT	NA	TRBV2	NA	TRBJ2-2
CASSLRDSSIGYTF	TGTGCCAGCAGCCTACGGGACAGCTCAATTGGCTACACCTTC	TRBD1	TRBV7-2	many	TRBJ1-2
CASSQTRTLQETQYF	TGTGCCAGCAGCCAAACTCGGACACTCCAAGAGACCCAGTACTTC	NA	TRBV3-1	NA	TRBJ2-5
CASSFWAAWETQYF	TGTGCCAGCAGTTTCTGGGCGGCCTGGGAGACCCAGTACTTC	NA	TRBV12-3/TRBV12-4	few	TRBJ2-5
CASSLVAGGRPQHF	TGTGCCAGCAGTTTAGTGGCAGGGGGACGGCCCCAGCATTTT	TRBD1	TRBV28	NA	TRBJ1-5
CASSRIGQLTGTGELFF	TGTGCCAGCAGCCGAATTGGGCAATTGACGGGCACCGGGGAGCTGTTTTTT	NA	TRBV11-1	few	TRBJ2-2
CAISGEWKNYGYTF	TGTGCCATCAGTGGGGAGTGGAAGAACTATGGCTACACCTTC	NA	TRBV10-3	many	TRBJ1-2
CASSSTGRVETQYF	TGTGCCAGCAGTTCGACAGGGCGGGTAGAGACCCAGTACTTC	TRBD1	TRBV12-3/TRBV12-4	many	TRBJ2-5
CASSLWISGANVLTF	TGTGCCAGCAGCCTCTGGATCTCTGGGGCCAACGTCCTGACTTTC	NA	TRBV12-3/TRBV12-4	many	TRBJ2-6
CASSLGRTAGGYTF	TGTGCCAGCAGTTTAGGTCGCACGGCTGGTGGCTACACCTTC	NA	TRBV12-3/TRBV12-4	many	TRBJ1-2
CASSPWGQGLYEQYF	TGTGCCAGCAGTCCCTGGGGACAGGGCCTCTACGAGCAGTACTTC	TRBD1	TRBV6-1	many	TRBJ2-7
CAINSGSERYEQYF	TGTGCCATCAATAGCGGGAGTGAACGCTACGAGCAGTACTTC	TRBD2	TRBV10-3	many	TRBJ2-7
CASREPGNTEAFF	TGCGCCAGCAGAGAACCAGGAAACACTGAAGCTTTCTTT	NA	TRBV5-1	many	TRBJ1-1
CASSPKVVGAFF	TGTGCCAGCAGTCCAAAAGTAGTAGGAGCTTTCTTT	NA	TRBV12-3/TRBV12-4	many	TRBJ1-1
CASSLSTGADGYTF	TGTGCCAGCAGTTTATCAACAGGGGCGGATGGCTACACCTTC	TRBD1	TRBV27	NA	TRBJ1-2
CASSRTIRTYEQYF	TGTGCCAGCAGCCGGACAATCCGCACCTACGAGCAGTACTTC	NA	TRBV11-2	NA	TRBJ2-7
CSAVEQNSGNTIYF	TGCAGTGCCGTCGAACAGAACTCTGGAAACACCATATATTTT	NA	TRBV20-1	NA	TRBJ1-3
CASSLAALQGTGIYEQYF	TGTGCCAGCAGTTTAGCGGCCCTGCAAGGGACAGGGATCTACGAGCAGTACTTC	TRBD1	TRBV12-3/TRBV12-4	NA	TRBJ2-7
CASSESGAGPQETQYF	TGTGCCAGCAGTGAATCGGGAGCAGGGCCCCAAGAGACCCAGTACTTC	NA	TRBV25-1	NA	TRBJ2-5
CSARTGGETQYF	TGCAGTGCTAGGACAGGGGGCGAGACCCAGTACTTC	TRBD1	TRBV20-1	medium-sized	TRBJ2-5